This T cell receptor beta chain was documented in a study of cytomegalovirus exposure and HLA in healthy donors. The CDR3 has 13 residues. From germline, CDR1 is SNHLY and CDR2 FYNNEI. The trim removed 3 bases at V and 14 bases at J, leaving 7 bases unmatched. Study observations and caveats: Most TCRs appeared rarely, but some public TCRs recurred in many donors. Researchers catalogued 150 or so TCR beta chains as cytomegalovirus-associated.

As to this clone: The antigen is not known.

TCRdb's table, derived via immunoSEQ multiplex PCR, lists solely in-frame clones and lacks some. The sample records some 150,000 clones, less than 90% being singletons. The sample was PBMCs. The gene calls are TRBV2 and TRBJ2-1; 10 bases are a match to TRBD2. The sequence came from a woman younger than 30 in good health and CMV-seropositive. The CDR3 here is CASSEASGSWEFF. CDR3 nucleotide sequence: TGTGCCAGCAGTGAGGCTAGCGGGAGCTGGGAGTTCTTC. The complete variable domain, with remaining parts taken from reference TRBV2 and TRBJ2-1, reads EPEVTQTPSHQVTQMGQEVILRCVPISNHLYFYWYRQILGQKVEFLVSFYNNEISEKSEIFDDQFSVERPDGSNFTLKIRSTKLEDSAMYFCASSEASGSWEFFGPGTRLTVL.